This TCR beta chain was sequenced for a study of T cell responses to AZD1222 COVID-19 vaccine. Study conclusions and caveats: Receipt of two AZD1222 doses was followed by a rise in Spike-specific TCR breadth and depth. Only five to seven individuals given AZD1222 were seropositive at baseline. In a largely white British group with more females than males, clonal diversity was possibly underestimated.

Libraries were prepared by immunoSEQ multiplex PCR; TCRdb keeps only in-frame clonotypes and omits some of them. The sample has 100,000 to 140,000 clones; about 90% are singletons. V was trimmed by 3 bases and J by 0 bases, leaving 12 bases between them. Germline loops: CDR1 LNHDA, CDR2 SQIVND (reference sequence). This CDR3 comprises 15 residues. As to this clone: The antigen is unknown.

This sample comprised peripheral blood, obtained 28 days after the second AZD1222 dose. The chain uses TRBV19 and TRBJ2-7; the D is unclear. The TCR was taken from an adult who received the AZD1222 COVID-19 vaccine. The CDR3 nucleotides are TGTGCCAGTAGTATGGCCTTAGGTACCTCCTACGAGCAGTACTTC. This sequence encodes CASSMALGTSYEQYF.